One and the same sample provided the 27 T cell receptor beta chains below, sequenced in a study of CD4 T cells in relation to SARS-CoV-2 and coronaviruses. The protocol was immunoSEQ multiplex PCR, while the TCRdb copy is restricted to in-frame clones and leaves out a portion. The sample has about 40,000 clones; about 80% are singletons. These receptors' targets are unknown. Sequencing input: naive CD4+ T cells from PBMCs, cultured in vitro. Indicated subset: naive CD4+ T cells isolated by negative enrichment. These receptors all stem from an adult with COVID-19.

This CDR3 reads CASSQIQGGHMNTEAFF. DNA of the CDR3: TGTGCCAGCAGCCAAATACAGGGGGGGCACATGAACACTGAAGCTTTCTTT. V usage is TRBV5-8 and J usage is TRBJ1-1; the match to TRBD1 covers 8 bases. CDR3 length: 17 amino acids. Germline V gives CDR1 SGHTS, CDR2 YDEGEE. The trim removed 4 bases at V and 0 bases at J, leaving 11 bases unmatched.

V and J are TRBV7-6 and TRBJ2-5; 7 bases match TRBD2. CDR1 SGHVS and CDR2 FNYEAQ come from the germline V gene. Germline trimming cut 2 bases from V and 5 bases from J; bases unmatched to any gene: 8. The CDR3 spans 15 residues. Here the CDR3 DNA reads TGTGCCAGCAGCTTATGGCGGGAGTTTTTGGAGACCCAGTACTTC. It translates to CASSLWREFLETQYF.

DNA for the CDR3: TGCGCCAGCAGCTTGGCGAGGGAAGAGACCCAGTACTTC. Its translation: CASSLAREETQYF. V and J are TRBV5-1 and TRBJ2-5, with D perhaps matching TRBD2 (5 bases). This CDR3 contains 13 residues. Trimming removed 0 bases from V and 3 bases from J, with 6 bases in between. Germline CDR1 is SGHRS and CDR2 is YFSETQ. The full variable domain, in which reference TRBV5-1 and TRBJ2-5 provide the parts outside the CDR3, is KAGVTQTPRYLIKTRGQQVTLSCSPISGHRSVSWYQQTPGQGLQFLFEYFSETQRNKGNFPGRFSGRQFSNSRSEMNVSTLELGDSALYLCASSLAREETQYFGPGTRLLVL.

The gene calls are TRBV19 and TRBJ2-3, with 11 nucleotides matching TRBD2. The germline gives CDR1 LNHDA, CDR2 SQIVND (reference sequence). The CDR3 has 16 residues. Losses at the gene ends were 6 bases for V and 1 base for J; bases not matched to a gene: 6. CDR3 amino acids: CASRDSGRGGTDTQYF. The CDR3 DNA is TGTGCCAGTAGGGATAGCGGGAGGGGAGGCACAGATACGCAGTATTTT. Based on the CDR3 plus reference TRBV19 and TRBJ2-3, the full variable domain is DGGITQSPKYLFRKEGQNVTLSCEQNLNHDAMYWYRQDPGQGLRLIYYSQIVNDFQKGDIAEGYSVSREKKESFPLTVTSAQKNPTAFYLCASRDSGRGGTDTQYFGPGTRLTVL.

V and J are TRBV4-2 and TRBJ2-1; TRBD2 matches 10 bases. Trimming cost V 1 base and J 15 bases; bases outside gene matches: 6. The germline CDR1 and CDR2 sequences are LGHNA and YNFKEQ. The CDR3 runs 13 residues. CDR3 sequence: CASSQALAGAPFF. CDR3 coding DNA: TGTGCCAGCAGCCAAGCCCTAGCGGGAGCGCCGTTCTTC.

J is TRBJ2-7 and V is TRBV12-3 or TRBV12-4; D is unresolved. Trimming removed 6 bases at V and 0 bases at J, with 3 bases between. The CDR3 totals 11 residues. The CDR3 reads CASRYSYEQYF. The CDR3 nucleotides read TGTGCCAGCAGGTACTCCTACGAGCAGTACTTC.

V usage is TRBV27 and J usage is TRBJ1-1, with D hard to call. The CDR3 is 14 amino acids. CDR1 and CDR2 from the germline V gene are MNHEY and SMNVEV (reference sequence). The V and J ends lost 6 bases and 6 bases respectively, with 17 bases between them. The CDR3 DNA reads TGTGCCAGCAGACTACTGGGCCAGACGGCTGAAGCTTTCTTT. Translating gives CASRLLGQTAEAFF.

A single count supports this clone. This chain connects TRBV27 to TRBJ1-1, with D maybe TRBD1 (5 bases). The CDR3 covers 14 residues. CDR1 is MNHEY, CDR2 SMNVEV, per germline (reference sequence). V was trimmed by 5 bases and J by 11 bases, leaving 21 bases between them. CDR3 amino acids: CASSGLTRDEGAFF. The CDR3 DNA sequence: TGTGCCAGCAGTGGGCTCACAAGGGATGAGGGGGCTTTCTTT.

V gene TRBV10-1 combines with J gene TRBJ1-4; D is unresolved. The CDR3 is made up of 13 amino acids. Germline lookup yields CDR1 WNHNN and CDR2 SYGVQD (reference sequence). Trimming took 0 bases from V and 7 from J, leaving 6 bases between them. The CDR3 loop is CASSESTGEKLFF. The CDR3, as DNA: TGCGCCAGCAGTGAGTCCACCGGTGAAAAACTGTTTTTT.

In DNA, the CDR3 is TGTGCCACCAGCGTGTTCGGTAACACCGGGGAGCTGTTTTTT. Amino acid sequence: CATSVFGNTGELFF. V is TRBV6-4 and J is TRBJ2-2; no firm D call. V dropped 10 bases and J dropped 2 bases, with 14 bases sitting between them. The germline CDR1 and CDR2 sequences are MRHNA and SNTAGT. CDR3 length: 14 amino acids.

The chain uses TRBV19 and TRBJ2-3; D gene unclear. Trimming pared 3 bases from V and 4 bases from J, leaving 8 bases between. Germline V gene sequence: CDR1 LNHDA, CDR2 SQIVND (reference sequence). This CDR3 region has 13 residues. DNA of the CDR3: TGTGCCAGTAGTATTGGTTTTGCAGATACGCAGTATTTT. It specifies CASSIGFADTQYF.

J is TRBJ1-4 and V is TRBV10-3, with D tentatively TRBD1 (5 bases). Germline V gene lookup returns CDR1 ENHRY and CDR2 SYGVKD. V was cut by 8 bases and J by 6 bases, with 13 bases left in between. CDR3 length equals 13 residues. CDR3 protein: CAIGRDFDEKLFF. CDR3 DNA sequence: TGTGCCATCGGTCGGGACTTTGATGAAAAACTGTTTTTT.

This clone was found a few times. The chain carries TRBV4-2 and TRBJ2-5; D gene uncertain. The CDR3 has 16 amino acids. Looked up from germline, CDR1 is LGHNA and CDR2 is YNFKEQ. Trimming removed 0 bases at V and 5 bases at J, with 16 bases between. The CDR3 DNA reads TGTGCCAGCAGCCAAGAGCTCCCCCTACCCCACGAGACCCAGTACTTC. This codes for CASSQELPLPHETQYF.

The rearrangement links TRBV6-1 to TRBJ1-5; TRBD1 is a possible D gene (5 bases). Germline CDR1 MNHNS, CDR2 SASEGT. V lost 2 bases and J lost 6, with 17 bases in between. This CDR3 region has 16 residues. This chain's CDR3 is CASSEYSRGSGQPQHF. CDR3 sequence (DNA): TGTGCCAGCAGTGAATATTCGAGGGGATCGGGTCAGCCCCAGCATTTT.

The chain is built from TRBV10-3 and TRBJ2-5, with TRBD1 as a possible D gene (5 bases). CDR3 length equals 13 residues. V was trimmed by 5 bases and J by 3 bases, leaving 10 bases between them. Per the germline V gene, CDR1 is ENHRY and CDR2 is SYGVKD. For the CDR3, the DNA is TGTGCCATCAGTAAGACAGAAAAAGAGACCCAGTACTTC. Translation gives CAISKTEKETQYF.

The CDR3 loop reads CASSYDGANYEQYF. CDR3 nucleotide sequence: TGTGCCAGCAGTTACGACGGGGCTAACTACGAGCAGTACTTC. The J gene is TRBJ2-7, the V gene TRBV6-6, with D possibly called TRBD1 or TRBD2 (5 bases each). V lost 2 bases to trimming and J lost 3 bases, with 11 bases between them. This CDR3 comprises 14 residues. CDR1 MNHNY and CDR2 SVGAGI come from the germline V gene (reference sequence).

The CDR3 DNA follows: TGTGCCAGCAGCTTAGCGAAGGGGTCGGGTACCTACAATGAGCAGTTCTTC. It codes for CASSLAKGSGTYNEQFF. The chain uses TRBV7-9 and TRBJ2-1, with a tentative D call TRBD1 (5 bases). V was cut by 0 bases and J by 2 bases, with 14 bases left in between. Germline CDR1 reads SEHNR; CDR2 reads FQNEAQ (reference sequence). The length of the CDR3 is 17 residues.

The CDR3 nucleotides read TGTGCCAGCACTGGAAACGGGGAGCTGTTTTTT. Translated: CASTGNGELFF. The chain uses TRBV28 and TRBJ2-2; D gene ambiguous. In germline, CDR1 is MDHEN, CDR2 SYDVKM. This CDR3 has 11 residues. Trimming stripped 7 bases from V and 7 bases from J, with 7 bases between.

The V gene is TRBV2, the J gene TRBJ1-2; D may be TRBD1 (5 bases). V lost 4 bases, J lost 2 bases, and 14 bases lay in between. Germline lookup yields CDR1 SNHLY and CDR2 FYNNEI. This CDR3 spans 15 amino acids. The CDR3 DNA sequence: TGTGCCAGCAGTGCCTCCGGGGGACTCAACTATGGCTACACCTTC. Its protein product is CASSASGGLNYGYTF.

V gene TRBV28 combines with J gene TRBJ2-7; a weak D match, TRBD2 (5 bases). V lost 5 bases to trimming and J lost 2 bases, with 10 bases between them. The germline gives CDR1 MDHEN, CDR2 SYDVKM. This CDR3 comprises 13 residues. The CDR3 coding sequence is TGTGCCAGCAGTCTACCTAGCCCCTACGAGCAGTACTTC. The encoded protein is CASSLPSPYEQYF.

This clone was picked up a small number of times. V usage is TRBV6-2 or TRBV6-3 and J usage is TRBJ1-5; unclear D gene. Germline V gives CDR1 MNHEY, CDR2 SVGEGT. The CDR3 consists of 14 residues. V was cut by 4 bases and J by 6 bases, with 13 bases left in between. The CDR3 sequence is CASSSGGSSQPQHF. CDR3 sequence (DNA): TGTGCCAGCAGTTCAGGCGGTTCAAGTCAGCCCCAGCATTTT.

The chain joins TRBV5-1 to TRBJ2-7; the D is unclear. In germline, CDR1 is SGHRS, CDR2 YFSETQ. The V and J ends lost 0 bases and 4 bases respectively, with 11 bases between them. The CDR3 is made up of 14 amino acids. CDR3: CASSLADAAYEQYF. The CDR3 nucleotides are TGCGCCAGCAGCTTGGCCGACGCCGCTTACGAGCAGTACTTC.

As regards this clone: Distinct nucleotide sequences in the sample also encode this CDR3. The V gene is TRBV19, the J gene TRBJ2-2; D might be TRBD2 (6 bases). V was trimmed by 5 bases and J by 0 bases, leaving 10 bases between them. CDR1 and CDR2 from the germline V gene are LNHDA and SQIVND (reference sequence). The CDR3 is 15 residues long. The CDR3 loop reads CASSPGTANTGELFF. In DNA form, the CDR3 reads TGTGCCAGTAGTCCCGGGACTGCGAACACCGGGGAGCTGTTTTTT.

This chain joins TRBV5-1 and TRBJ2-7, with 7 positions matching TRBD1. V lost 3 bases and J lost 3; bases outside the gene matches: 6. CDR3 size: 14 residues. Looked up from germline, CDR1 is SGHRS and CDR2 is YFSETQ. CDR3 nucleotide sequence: TGCGCCAGCAGCTACGGGGACAGAAACTACGAGCAGTACTTC. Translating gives CASSYGDRNYEQYF.

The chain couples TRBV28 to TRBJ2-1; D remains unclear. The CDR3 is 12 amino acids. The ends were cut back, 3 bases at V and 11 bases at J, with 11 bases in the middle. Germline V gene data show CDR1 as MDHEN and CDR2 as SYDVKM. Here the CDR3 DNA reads TGTGCCAGCAGTTTGGCGACCAGTCAGCAGTTCTTC. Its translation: CASSLATSQQFF. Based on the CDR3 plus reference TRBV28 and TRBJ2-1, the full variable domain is DVKVTQSSRYLVKRTGEKVFLECVQDMDHENMFWYRQDPGLGLRLIYFSYDVKMKEKGDIPEGYSVSREKKERFSLILESASTNQTSMYLCASSLATSQQFFGPGTRLTVL.

The CDR3 DNA sequence: TGTGCCAGCAGTGTCTTGGCGGGAGACCCCGCAGATACGCAGTATTTT. This encodes CASSVLAGDPADTQYF. V usage is TRBV2 and J usage is TRBJ2-3, with 7 nucleotides matching TRBD2. CDR1 is SNHLY, CDR2 FYNNEI, per germline. The CDR3 length is 16 residues. V lost 4 bases and J lost 4; bases outside the gene matches: 11.

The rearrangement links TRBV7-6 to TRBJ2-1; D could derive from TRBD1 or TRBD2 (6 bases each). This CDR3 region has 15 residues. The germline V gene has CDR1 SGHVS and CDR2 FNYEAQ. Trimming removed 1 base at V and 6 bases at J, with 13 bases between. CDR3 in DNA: TGTGCCAGCAGCTTAGATGGGGGGCTGGGCAATGAGCAGTTCTTC. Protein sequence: CASSLDGGLGNEQFF.